The clone carrying this T cell receptor beta chain has a handful of counts. Germline-derived CDR1 and CDR2 are MNHNS and SASEGT. Trimming cost V 5 bases and J 2 bases; bases outside gene matches: 11. This CDR3 spans 17 amino acids. Each CDR3 protein gets one entry after TCRdb re-called the RT-PCR reads with MiXCR. The top ten clones hold 2.5% to 3.5% of a sample with 500,000 to 700,000 distinct CDR3 sequences, 20% to 25% of them seen once. The data were taken from a study of response to subunit inactivated influenza vaccine. This same sample was also part of a study on T cells expressing NK-cell markers. That study adds: TCR beta libraries carry UMIs added by 5'RACE template switching. HCMV seropositivity characterized seven of the eight sequenced donors, and seronegativity one. Several experiments confined sorting to alpha-beta TCR T cells with an anti-gamma-delta TCR antibody. Six or seven donors carried dominant NKG2C+ clonotypes that made up roughly 1.0-7.5% of their CD8+ T cells.

The clonotype was recovered from a man in his fifties who received an inactivated influenza vaccine. Sequencing used CD4+ T cells sorted from PBMCs, obtained less than 13 days after vaccination. V gene TRBV6-1 combines with J gene TRBJ2-3, with 9 bases lining up with TRBD1. DNA for the CDR3: TGTGCCAGCAGTAGGGAACAGGGGGCGAGAACCACAGATACGCAGTATTTT. It translates to CASSREQGARTTDTQYF.